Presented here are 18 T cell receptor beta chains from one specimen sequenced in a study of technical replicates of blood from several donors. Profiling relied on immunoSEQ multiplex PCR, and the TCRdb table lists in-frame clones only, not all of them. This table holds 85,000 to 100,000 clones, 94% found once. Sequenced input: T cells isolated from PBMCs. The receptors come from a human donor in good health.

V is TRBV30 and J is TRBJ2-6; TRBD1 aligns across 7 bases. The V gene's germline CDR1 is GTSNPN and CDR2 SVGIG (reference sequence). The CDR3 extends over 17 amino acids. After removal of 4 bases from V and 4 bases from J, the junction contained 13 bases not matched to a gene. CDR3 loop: CAWIEGGQVAGANVLTF. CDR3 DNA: TGTGCCTGGATCGAAGGAGGACAGGTAGCCGGGGCCAACGTCCTGACTTTC.

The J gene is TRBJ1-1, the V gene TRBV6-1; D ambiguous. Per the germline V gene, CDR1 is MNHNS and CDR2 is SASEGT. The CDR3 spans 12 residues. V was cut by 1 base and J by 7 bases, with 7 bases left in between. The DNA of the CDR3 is TGTGCCAGCAGTGAAGGTATGTTTGAAGCTTTCTTT. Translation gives CASSEGMFEAFF.

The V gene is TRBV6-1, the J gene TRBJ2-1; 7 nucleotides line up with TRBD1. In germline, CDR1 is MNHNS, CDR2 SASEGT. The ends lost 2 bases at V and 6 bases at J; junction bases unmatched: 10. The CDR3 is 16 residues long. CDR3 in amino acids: CASSERRITGVNEQFF. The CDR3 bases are TGTGCCAGCAGTGAAAGGCGTATTACAGGGGTCAATGAGCAGTTCTTC.

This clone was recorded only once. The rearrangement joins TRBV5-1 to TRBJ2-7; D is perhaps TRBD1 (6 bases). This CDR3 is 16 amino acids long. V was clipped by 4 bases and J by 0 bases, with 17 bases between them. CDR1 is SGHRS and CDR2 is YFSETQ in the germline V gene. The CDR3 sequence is CASSTTSRDNSYEQYF. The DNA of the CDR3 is TGCGCCAGCAGCACCACCAGCCGGGACAACTCCTACGAGCAGTACTTC. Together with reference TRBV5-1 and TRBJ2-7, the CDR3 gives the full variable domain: KAGVTQTPRYLIKTRGQQVTLSCSPISGHRSVSWYQQTPGQGLQFLFEYFSETQRNKGNFPGRFSGRQFSNSRSEMNVSTLELGDSALYLCASSTTSRDNSYEQYFGPGTRLTVT.

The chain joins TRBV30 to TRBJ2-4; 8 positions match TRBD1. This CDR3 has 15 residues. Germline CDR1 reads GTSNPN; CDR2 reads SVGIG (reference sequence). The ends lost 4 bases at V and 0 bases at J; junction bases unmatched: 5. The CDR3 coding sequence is TGTGCCTGGACAGGACAGGGTTTAGCCAAAAACATTCAGTACTTC. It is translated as CAWTGQGLAKNIQYF.

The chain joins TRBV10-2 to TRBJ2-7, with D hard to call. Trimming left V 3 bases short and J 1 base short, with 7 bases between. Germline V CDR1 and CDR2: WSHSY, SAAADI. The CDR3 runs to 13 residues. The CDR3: CASSDVYSYEQYF. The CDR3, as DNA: TGCGCCAGCAGTGATGTGTATTCCTACGAGCAGTACTTC.

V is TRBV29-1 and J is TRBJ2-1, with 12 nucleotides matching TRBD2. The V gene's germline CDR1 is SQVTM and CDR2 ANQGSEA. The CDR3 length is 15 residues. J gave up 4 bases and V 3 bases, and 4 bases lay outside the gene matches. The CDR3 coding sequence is TGCAGCGTTGAGCTAGCGGGAGGGAGATACAATGAGCAGTTCTTC. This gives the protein CSVELAGGRYNEQFF.

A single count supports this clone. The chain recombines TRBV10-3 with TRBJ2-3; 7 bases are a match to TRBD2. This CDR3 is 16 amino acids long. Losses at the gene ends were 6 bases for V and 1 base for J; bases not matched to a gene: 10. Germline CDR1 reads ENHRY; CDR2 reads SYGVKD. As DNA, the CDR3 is TGTGCCATCAGGATGGGAGGGGTCGGAGGCACAGATACGCAGTATTTT. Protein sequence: CAIRMGGVGGTDTQYF.

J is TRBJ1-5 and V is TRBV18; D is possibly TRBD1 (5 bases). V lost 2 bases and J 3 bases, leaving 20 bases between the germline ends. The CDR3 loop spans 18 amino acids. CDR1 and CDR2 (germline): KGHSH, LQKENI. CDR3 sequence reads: CASSPWGGRQNFNQPQHF. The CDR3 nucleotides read TGTGCCAGCTCACCATGGGGCGGAAGGCAGAACTTCAATCAGCCCCAGCATTTT.

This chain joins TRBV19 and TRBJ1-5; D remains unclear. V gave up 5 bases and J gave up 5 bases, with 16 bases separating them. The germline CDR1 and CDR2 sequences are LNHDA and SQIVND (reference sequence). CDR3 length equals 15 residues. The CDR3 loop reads CASSSRYREDQPQHF. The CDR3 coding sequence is TGTGCCAGTAGTTCCCGTTACAGAGAAGATCAGCCCCAGCATTTT.

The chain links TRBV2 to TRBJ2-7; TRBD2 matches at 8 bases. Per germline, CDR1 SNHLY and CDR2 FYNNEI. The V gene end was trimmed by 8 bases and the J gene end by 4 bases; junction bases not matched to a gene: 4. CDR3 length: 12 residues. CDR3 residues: CASRPGGYEQYF. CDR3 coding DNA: TGTGCCAGCCGACCGGGAGGGTACGAGCAGTACTTC.

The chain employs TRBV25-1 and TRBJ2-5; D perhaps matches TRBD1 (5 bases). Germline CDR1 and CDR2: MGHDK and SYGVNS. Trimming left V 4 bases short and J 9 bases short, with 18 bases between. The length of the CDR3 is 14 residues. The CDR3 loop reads CASSAIKGRGPQYF. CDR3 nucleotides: TGTGCCAGCAGTGCCATAAAGGGAAGGGGCCCCCAGTACTTC.

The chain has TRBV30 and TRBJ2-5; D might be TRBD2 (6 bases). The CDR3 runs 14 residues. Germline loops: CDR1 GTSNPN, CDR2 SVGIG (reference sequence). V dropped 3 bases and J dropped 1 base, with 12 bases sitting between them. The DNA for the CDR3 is TGTGCCTGGAGCTTGGGACTGCCCCAAGAGACCCAGTACTTC. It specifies CAWSLGLPQETQYF.

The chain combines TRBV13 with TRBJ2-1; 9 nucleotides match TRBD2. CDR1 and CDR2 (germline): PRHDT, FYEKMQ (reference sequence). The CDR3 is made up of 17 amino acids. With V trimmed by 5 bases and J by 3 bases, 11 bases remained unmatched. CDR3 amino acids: CASSISPAGGNYNEQFF. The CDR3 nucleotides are TGTGCCAGCAGCATTTCCCCAGCGGGGGGTAACTACAATGAGCAGTTCTTC.

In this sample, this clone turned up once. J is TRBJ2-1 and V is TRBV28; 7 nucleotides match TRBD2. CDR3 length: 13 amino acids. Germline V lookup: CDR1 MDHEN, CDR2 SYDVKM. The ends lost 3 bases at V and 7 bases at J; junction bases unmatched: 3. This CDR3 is CASSFGLENEQFF. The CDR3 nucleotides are TGTGCCAGCAGTTTCGGACTAGAGAATGAGCAGTTCTTC.

The CDR3 bases are TGCGCCAGCAGCTTGGAGGCTAGCGGCTACGAGCAGTACTTC. It translates to CASSLEASGYEQYF. This rearrangement joins TRBV5-1 to TRBJ2-7, with 7 bases identical to TRBD2. The CDR3 covers 14 residues. Germline CDR1 and CDR2: SGHRS and YFSETQ. The trim removed 0 bases at V and 3 bases at J, leaving 3 bases unmatched.

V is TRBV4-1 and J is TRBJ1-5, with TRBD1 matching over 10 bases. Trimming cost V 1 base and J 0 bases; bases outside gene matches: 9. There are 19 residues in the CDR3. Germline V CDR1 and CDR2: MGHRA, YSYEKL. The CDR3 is CASSQAGQGSFHSNQPQHF. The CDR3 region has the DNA TGCGCCAGCAGCCAAGCGGGACAGGGGTCTTTCCATAGCAATCAGCCCCAGCATTTT.

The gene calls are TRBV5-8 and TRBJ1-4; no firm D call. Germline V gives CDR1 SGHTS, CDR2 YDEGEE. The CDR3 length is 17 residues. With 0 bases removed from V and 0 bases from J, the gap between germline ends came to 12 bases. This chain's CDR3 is CASSLARGSATNEKLFF. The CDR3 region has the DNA TGTGCCAGCAGCTTGGCACGGGGATCGGCAACTAATGAAAAACTGTTTTTT.